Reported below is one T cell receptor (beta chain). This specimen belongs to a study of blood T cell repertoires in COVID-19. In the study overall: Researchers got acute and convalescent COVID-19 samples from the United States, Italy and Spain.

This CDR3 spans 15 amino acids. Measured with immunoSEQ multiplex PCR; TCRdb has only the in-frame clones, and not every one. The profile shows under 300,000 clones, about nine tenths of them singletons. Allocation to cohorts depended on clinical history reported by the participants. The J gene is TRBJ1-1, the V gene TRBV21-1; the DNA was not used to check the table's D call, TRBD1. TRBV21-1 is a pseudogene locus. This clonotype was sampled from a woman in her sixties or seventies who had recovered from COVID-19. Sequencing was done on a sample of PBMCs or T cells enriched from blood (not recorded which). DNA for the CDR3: TGTGCCAGCAGCAGCCCTATCAGGGAAAACACTGAAGCTTTCTTT. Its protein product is CASSSPIRENTEAFF.